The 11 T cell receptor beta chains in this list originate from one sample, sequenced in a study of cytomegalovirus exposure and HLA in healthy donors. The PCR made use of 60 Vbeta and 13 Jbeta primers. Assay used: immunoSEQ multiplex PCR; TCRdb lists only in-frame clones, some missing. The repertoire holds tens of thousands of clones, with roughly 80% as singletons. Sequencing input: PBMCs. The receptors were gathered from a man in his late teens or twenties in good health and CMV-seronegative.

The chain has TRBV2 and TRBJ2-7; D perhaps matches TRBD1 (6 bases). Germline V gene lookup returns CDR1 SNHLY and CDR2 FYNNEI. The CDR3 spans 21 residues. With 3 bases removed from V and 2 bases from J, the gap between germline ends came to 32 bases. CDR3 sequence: CASSDVGASSLLARGPYEQYF. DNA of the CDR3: TGTGCCAGCAGTGATGTGGGGGCGTCAAGCCTTCTGGCTAGGGGACCCTACGAGCAGTACTTC.

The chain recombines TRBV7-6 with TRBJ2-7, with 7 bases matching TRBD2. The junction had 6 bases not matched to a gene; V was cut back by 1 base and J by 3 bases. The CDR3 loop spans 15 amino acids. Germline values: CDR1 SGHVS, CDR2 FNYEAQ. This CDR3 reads CASSLESSSGYEQYF. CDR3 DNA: TGTGCCAGCAGCTTAGAGTCCTCTAGCGGCTACGAGCAGTACTTC.

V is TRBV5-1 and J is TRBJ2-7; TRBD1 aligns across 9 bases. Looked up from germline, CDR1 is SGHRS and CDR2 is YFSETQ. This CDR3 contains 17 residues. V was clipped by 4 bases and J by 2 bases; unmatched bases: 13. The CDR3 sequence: CASSKNMGQGPPYEQYF. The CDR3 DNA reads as TGCGCCAGCAGCAAGAACATGGGACAGGGTCCACCCTACGAGCAGTACTTC.

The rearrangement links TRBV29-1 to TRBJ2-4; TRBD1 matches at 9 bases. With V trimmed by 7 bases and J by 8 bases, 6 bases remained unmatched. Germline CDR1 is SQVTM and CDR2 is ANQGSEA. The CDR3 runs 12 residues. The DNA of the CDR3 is TGCAGCGGTACCCGGGACAGGGACATTCAGTACTTC. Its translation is CSGTRDRDIQYF.

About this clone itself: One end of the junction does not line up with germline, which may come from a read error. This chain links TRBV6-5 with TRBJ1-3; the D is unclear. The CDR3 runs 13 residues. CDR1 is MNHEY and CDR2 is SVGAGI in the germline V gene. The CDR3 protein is CASSAQAGNIIYF. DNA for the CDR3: TGTGCCAGCAGTGCCCAGGCCGGAAACATCATATATTTT.

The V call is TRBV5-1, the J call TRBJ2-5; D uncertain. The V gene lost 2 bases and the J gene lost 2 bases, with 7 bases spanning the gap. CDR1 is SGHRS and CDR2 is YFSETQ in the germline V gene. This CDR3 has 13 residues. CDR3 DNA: TGCGCCAGCAGCTTCTCTGTTCAAGAGACCCAGTACTTC. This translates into CASSFSVQETQYF.

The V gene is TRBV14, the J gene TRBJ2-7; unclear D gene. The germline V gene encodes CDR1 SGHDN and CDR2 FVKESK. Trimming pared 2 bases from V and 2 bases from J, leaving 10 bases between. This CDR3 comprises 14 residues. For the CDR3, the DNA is TGTGCCAGCAGCCAAATCACGGAGACCTACGAGCAGTACTTC. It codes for CASSQITETYEQYF.

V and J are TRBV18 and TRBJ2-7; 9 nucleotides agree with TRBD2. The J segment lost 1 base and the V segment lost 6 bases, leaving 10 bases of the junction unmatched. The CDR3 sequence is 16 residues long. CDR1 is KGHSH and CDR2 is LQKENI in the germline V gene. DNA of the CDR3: TGTGCCAGCTCCCCTGCGGGCGGGGGGGTTTCCTACGAGCAGTACTTC. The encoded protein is CASSPAGGGVSYEQYF.

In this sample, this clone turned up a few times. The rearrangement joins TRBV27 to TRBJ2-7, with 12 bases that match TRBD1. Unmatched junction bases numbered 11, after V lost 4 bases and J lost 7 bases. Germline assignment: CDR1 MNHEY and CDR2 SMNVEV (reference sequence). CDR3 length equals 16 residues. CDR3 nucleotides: TGTGCCAGCAGTTCAGCTCCGGGACAGGGGGCGGGTGAGCAGTACTTC. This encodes CASSSAPGQGAGEQYF.

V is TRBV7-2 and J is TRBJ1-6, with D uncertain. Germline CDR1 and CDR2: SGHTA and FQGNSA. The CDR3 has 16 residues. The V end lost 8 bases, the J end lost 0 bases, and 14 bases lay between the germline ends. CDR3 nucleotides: TGTGCCAGCTGCCTAACAGCCACCTCCTATAATTCACCCCTCCACTTT. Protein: CASCLTATSYNSPLHF.

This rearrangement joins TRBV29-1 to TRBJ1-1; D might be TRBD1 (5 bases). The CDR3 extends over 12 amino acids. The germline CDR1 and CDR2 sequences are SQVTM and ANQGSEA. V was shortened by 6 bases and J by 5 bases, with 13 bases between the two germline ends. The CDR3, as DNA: TGCAGCGTCCCGACAGAATGGACTGAAGCTTTCTTT. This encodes CSVPTEWTEAFF.